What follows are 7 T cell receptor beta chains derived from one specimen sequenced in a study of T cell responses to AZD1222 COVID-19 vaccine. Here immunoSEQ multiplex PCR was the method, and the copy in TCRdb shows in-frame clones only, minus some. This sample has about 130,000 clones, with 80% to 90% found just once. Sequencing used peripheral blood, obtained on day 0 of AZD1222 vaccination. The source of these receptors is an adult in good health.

This CDR3 is CASSLGSRGGSEETQYF. The DNA of the CDR3 is TGTGCCAGCAGCTTAGGGTCGCGGGGGGGCAGTGAAGAGACCCAGTACTTC. V gene TRBV7-8 combines with J gene TRBJ2-5, with 9 positions matching TRBD2. Trimming took 1 base from V and 3 from J; bases not matched to a gene: 9. CDR1 is SGHVS and CDR2 is FQNEAQ in the germline V gene. The CDR3 spans 17 residues.

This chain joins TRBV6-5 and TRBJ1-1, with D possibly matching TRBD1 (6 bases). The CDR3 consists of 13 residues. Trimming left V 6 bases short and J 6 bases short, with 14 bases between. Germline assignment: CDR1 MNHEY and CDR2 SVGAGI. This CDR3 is CASRIRGPPEAFF. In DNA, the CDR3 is TGTGCCAGCAGAATCAGGGGCCCCCCTGAAGCTTTCTTT.

CDR3 in amino acids: CATTKGRDGNSPLHF. CDR3 nucleotides: TGTGCCACTACGAAGGGCAGGGATGGGAATTCACCCCTCCACTTT. The chain uses TRBV10-3 and TRBJ1-6; tentative D call: TRBD1 (5 bases). V lost 10 bases and J 7 bases, leaving 20 bases between the germline ends. The germline CDR1 and CDR2 sequences are ENHRY and SYGVKD. This CDR3 is 15 amino acids long.

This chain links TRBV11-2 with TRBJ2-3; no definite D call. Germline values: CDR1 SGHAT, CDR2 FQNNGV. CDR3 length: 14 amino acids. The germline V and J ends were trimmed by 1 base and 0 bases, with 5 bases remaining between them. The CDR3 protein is CASSLVGSTDTQYF. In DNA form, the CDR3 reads TGTGCCAGCAGCTTAGTTGGCAGCACAGATACGCAGTATTTT.

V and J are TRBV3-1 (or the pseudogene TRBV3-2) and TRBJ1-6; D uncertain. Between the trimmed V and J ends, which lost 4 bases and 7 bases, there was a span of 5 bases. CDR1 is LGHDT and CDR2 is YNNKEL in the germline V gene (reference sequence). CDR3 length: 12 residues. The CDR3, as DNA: TGTGCCAGCAGCCGCGGGAATTCACCCCTCCACTTT. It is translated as CASSRGNSPLHF.

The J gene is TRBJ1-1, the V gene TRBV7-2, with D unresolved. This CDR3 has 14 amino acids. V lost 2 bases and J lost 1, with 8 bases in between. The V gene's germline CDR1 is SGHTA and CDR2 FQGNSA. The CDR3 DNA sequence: TGTGCCAGCAGCTTAAGGAGCCAGAACACTGAAGCTTTCTTT. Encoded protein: CASSLRSQNTEAFF.

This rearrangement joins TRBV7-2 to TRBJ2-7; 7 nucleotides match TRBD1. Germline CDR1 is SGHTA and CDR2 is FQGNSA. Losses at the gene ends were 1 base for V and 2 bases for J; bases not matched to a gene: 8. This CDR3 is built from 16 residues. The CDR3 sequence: CASSLGRGQRPYEQYF. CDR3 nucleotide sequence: TGTGCCAGCAGCTTAGGTAGGGGACAGCGTCCCTACGAGCAGTACTTC.